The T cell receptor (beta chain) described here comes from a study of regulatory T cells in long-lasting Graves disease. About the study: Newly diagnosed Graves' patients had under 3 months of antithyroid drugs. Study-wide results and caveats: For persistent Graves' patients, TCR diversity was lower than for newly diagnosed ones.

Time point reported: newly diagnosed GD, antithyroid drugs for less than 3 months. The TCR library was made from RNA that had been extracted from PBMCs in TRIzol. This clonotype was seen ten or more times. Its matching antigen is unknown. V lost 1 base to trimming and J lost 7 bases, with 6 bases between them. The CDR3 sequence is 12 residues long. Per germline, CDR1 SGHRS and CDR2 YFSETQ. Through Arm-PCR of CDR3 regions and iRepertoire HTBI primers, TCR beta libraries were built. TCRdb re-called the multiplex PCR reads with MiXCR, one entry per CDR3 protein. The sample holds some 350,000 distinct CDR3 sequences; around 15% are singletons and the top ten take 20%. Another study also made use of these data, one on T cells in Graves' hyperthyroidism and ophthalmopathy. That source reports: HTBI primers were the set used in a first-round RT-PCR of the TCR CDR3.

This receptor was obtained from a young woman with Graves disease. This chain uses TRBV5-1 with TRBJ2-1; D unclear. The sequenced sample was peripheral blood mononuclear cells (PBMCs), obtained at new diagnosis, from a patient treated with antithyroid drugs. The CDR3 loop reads CASSLRVNEQFF. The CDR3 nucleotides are TGCGCCAGCAGCTTGCGGGTTAATGAGCAGTTCTTC.